The 8 T cell receptor beta chains in this list originate from one sample, sequenced in a study of T cell responses to AZD1222 COVID-19 vaccine. Clones were sequenced by immunoSEQ multiplex PCR, and TCRdb holds only the in-frame ones, with some missing. The repertoire holds around 120,000 clones, with over 80% as singletons. Material: peripheral blood, obtained on day 0 of AZD1222 vaccination. The origin of the receptors is an adult in good health.

The chain recombines TRBV23-1 with TRBJ2-7, with 7 bases lining up with TRBD1. TRBV23-1 is placed among ORFs of uncertain function. This CDR3 is 18 amino acids long. J was trimmed by 2 bases and V by 3 bases; bases with no gene match: 16. CDR3 sequence reads: CASSHPPRDRGETYEQYF. CDR3 nucleotides: TGCGCCAGCAGTCACCCCCCCCGGGACAGAGGGGAAACCTACGAGCAGTACTTC.

This clone was seen once. V gene TRBV27 combines with J gene TRBJ1-5; D unclear. The CDR3 runs 13 residues. In germline, CDR1 is MNHEY, CDR2 SMNVEV (reference sequence). Trimming cost V 2 bases and J 7 bases, with 9 bases left between them. Written as DNA, the CDR3 is TGTGCCAGCAGTTTAGCGGTCCACCAGCCCCAGCATTTT. Translation gives CASSLAVHQPQHF.

V usage is TRBV7-7 and J usage is TRBJ2-5; D might be TRBD2 (6 bases). Trimming shortened V by 4 bases and J by 10 bases, and 16 bases separated the two germline ends. CDR3 length: 13 amino acids. In germline, CDR1 is SSHAT, CDR2 FNYEAQ (reference sequence). The CDR3 nucleotides read TGTGCCAGCAGCTCCTCCGGGACTCCGGACCAGTACTTC. It yields the protein CASSSSGTPDQYF.

V is TRBV10-3 and J is TRBJ1-1, with D possibly TRBD1 on 5 matching bases. CDR1 is ENHRY and CDR2 is SYGVKD in the germline V gene. The CDR3 consists of 17 residues. Between the trimmed V and J ends, which lost 3 bases and 3 bases, there was a span of 20 bases. CDR3 region: CAISDPGLRGGDTEAFF. For the CDR3, the DNA is TGTGCCATCAGTGACCCGGGACTTCGCGGAGGGGACACTGAAGCTTTCTTT.

This rearrangement joins TRBV7-9 to TRBJ1-2; D possibly corresponds to TRBD1 (6 bases). The CDR3 spans 15 residues. V lost 1 base and J 6 bases, leaving 15 bases between the germline ends. Per the germline V gene, CDR1 is SEHNR and CDR2 is FQNEAQ (reference sequence). CDR3 amino acids: CASSLGGGATDGYTF. The CDR3 nucleotides read TGTGCCAGCAGCTTAGGTGGGGGGGCCACTGATGGCTACACCTTC.

The chain is built from TRBV7-2 and TRBJ1-6, with 8 bases fitting TRBD1. V lost 10 bases and J lost 0; bases outside the gene matches: 17. Per the germline V gene, CDR1 is SGHTA and CDR2 is FQGNSA. The CDR3 sequence is 19 residues long. Here the CDR3 reads CATRTGKDGGSSYNSPLHF. As DNA, the CDR3 is TGTGCCACCCGGACAGGGAAAGATGGGGGTAGCTCCTATAATTCACCCCTCCACTTT.

This chain links TRBV21-1 with TRBJ1-6; the tabulated D call, TRBD1, remains unverified against the DNA. TRBV21-1 counts as a pseudogene. The CDR3 is 13 amino acids. This CDR3 is CASSRTGLSPLHF. In nucleotides, the CDR3 is TGTGCCAGCAGTAGGACAGGACTTTCACCCCTCCACTTT.

The chain has TRBV3-1 (or the pseudogene TRBV3-2) and TRBJ2-7, with D possibly being TRBD1 (5 bases). Looked up from germline, CDR1 is LGHDT and CDR2 is YNNKEL (reference sequence). The CDR3 has 17 amino acids. Trimming removed 7 bases at V and 6 bases at J, with 28 bases between. In nucleotides, the CDR3 is TGTGCCAGCAACTTCTACATCTGGGGCAGGTCAGGCGCCGAGCAGTACTTC. Translation: CASNFYIWGRSGAEQYF.